Listed below are T cell receptor beta chains from one sample, sequenced in a study of blood T cell repertoires in COVID-19. The repertoire was sequenced with immunoSEQ multiplex PCR; TCRdb's copy has only in-frame clones and lacks some. The table has 430,000 or so clones, roughly 90% seen once. Material for sequencing was PBMCs or T cells enriched from blood (not recorded which). The receptor source for this set is a woman in her thirties or forties who had recovered from COVID-19. Both conserved end residues are part of each CDR3. A D gene is named only where the DNA matches it firmly. Size tells how often a clone was seen (once, few, many) or the class of an expanded clone, and some rows leave it out.

clone_size,v_call,j_call,d_call,cdr3_aa,cdr3_nt
NA,TRBV7-9,TRBJ1-1,TRBD1,CASTTGVNTEAFF,TGTGCCAGCACCACAGGGGTGAACACTGAAGCTTTCTTT
NA,TRBV5-4,TRBJ2-1,TRBD1,CASSTRTGDSAYNEQFF,TGTGCCAGCAGCACTCGCACAGGGGACAGCGCCTACAATGAGCAGTTCTTC
once,TRBV7-2,TRBJ2-7,TRBD1,CASSWQGAGEQYF,TGTGCCAGCAGCTGGCAGGGGGCAGGTGAGCAGTACTTC
many,TRBV5-4,TRBJ2-5,TRBD2,CASSPGGRTGSHDHF,TGTGCCAGCAGCCCGGGGGGGCGAACGGGTTCCCATGACCACTTC
NA,TRBV4-3,TRBJ1-1,NA,CASSQDSGGFRAVEAFF,TGCGCCAGCAGCCAAGATAGCGGCGGGTTTCGGGCGGTTGAAGCTTTCTTT
NA,TRBV7-2,TRBJ1-2,TRBD1,CASSLELIGTGRYGYTF,TGTGCCAGCAGCTTAGAGCTAATTGGGACAGGACGCTATGGCTACACCTTC
NA,TRBV6-5,TRBJ1-6,NA,CASSRGSSYNSPLHF,TGTGCCAGCAGTCGAGGGAGCTCCTATAATTCACCCCTCCACTTT
NA,TRBV9,TRBJ2-7,TRBD1,CASSATGGDRSGEQYF,TGTGCCAGCAGCGCTACGGGCGGGGACAGGTCAGGGGAGCAGTACTTC
NA,TRBV21-1,TRBJ2-7,NA,CASSKVIEGQKQDEQYF,TGTGCCAGCAGCAAAGTTATTGAGGGACAGAAACAGGACGAGCAGTACTTC
once,TRBV13,TRBJ1-1,NA,CASSLGSEAFF,TGTGCCAGCAGCTTGGGCAGTGAAGCTTTCTTT
NA,TRBV7-9,TRBJ1-2,NA,CASSLVDRWEGYTF,TGTGCCAGCAGCTTAGTCGACAGGTGGGAGGGCTACACCTTC
NA,TRBV5-1,TRBJ1-1,NA,CASSLAGLSLAFF,TGCGCCAGCAGCTTGGCCGGGTTAAGTCTGGCTTTCTTT
NA,TRBV5-6,TRBJ2-5,TRBD2,CASSRTRWETQYF,TGTGCCAGCAGCCGGACTAGATGGGAGACCCAGTACTTC
NA,TRBV18,TRBJ2-7,NA,CASSPPRSTYEQYF,TGTGCCAGCTCGCCCCCCCGGAGTACTTACGAGCAGTACTTC
NA,TRBV18,TRBJ1-1,NA,CASSPRAGLFSEAFF,TGTGCCAGCTCACCAAGGGCAGGGTTGTTCTCTGAAGCTTTCTTT
NA,TRBV30,TRBJ2-7,NA,CAWSERDEQYF,TGTGCCTGGAGTGAGAGGGACGAGCAGTACTTC
NA,TRBV5-1,TRBJ2-3,NA,CASSLERAASTDTQYF,TGCGCCAGCAGCTTGGAGCGAGCGGCTAGCACAGATACGCAGTATTTT
NA,TRBV27,TRBJ1-2,NA,CASSPHDRPANGYTF,TGTGCCAGCAGTCCCCACGACAGACCAGCTAATGGCTACACCTTC
NA,TRBV28,TRBJ1-5,TRBD1,CASRDSASGPQHF,TGTGCCAGCCGGGACAGCGCCTCGGGGCCCCAGCATTTT
NA,TRBV15,TRBJ1-6,NA,CATSRGGPKNSPLHF,TGTGCCACCAGCAGAGGGGGCCCAAAGAATTCACCCCTCCACTTT
NA,TRBV10-3,TRBJ2-4,NA,CAISESKAGSQYF,TGTGCCATCAGTGAGTCGAAGGCAGGCTCCCAGTACTTC
NA,TRBV18,TRBJ1-1,TRBD1,CAGTGQANTEAFF,TGTGCCGGTACGGGACAGGCGAACACTGAAGCTTTCTTT